This TCR beta chain originates from a study of a mutant IDH1 vaccine in newly diagnosed glioma (dated by TCRdb to the early 2020s). Some background on the complete study: Vaccination was initiated 4-6 weeks after radiotherapy alone, or concurrently with temozolomide cycles in the chemotherapy-containing groups. Of the approximately 30 treated patients, approximately 62% were male and around 40% were female, and a mean age of roughly 40 years was recorded. Prior to enrollment, standard therapy consisting of radiotherapy alone, temozolomide alone, or radiochemotherapy with temozolomide had been administered to patients, with the combination being received by most patients. The week-35 safety follow-up was designated visit V12, and the week-47 end of study was designated visit V13. Peripheral blood was collected at six visits: V03 (baseline), V05, V07, V10, V12 and V13. Longitudinal TCRB deep sequencing was performed for some 25 treated patients wherever samples were available for exploratory analyses. What the research found in general, with its limitations: No apparent relationship was observed between pseudoprogression and alterations in the top peripheral T cell clonotypes detected by TCRB sequencing. Availability determined which PBMC samples were chosen for TCRB deep sequencing. The authors noted that analyses of patient blood samples could not be reproduced because of sample limitations. Immune responses induced by the vaccine were seen in more than 85% of patients across multiple MHC alleles.

V is reduced by 8 bases and J by 6 bases, leaving a spacing of 16 bases between them. CDR1 and CDR2 are drawn from the germline V gene (reference sequence): MNHEY, SMNVEV. Spanning cysteine to phenylalanine, the CDR3 consists of 14 amino acids. CDR3 DNA is the only sequence kept; it has 42 bases, read in frame from the first base. The sample's time point label, in plain terms: week 47, end of study. A 20-mer mutant IDH1 peptide at 300 micrograms in Montanide made up each vaccine dose, which was injected subcutaneously together with topical imiquimod. Eight vaccinations were administered to patients in weeks 1, 3, 5, 7, 11, 15, 19 and 23, corresponding to visits V03 through V10. Donors had newly diagnosed WHO grade 3 or 4 IDH1-mutant astrocytomas with loss of nuclear ATRX. The samples were drawn from NOA16, a multicentre, single-arm, open-label phase I trial in Germany that tested a mutant IDH1 peptide vaccine in humans for the first time. Genomic DNA for TCRB sequencing was isolated from EDTA blood with the DNeasy Blood and Tissue Kit.

This clone showed up just once. It lacks a known antigen. No base quality values were provided; no much bigger clone lies one nucleotide off. Libraries were made using the immunoSEQ multiplex PCR assay. Rearranged TCR beta chain sequences were amplified with the hsTCRB Kit following the manufacturer's protocol. TCRB libraries were sequenced on an Illumina MiSeq. The authors' analysis ran thus. Demultiplexing, trimming and gene mapping were performed with the kit vendor's proprietary platform. The clones in this table, taken by TCRdb from immuneACCESS, are in-frame only. Not every clone is retained; where verified, under half of the shortfall comes from an unresolved V gene, and the cause of the rest is unknown. V, J and clone size reflect that table, while D and trimming were determined from the DNA. The sample profile shows 50,000 to 65,000 clones; less than 70% of them were found once. 4.8% of the sample rests with the top ten.

This TCR was recovered from a man between 40 and 49 years old with glioma. Some clones in this sample may be carry-over from other donors' samples. The sample was peripheral blood mononuclear cells (PBMCs), taken from a glioma patient whose treatment included an IDH1 peptide vaccine. The chain employs TRBV27 and TRBJ2-2, and perhaps TRBD1 as D gene, on 5 matching bases. The sequenced DNA: TGTGCCAGCGGTCCCCAGGGATTTGCCGGGGAGCTGTTTTTT. Its coded protein is CASGPQGFAGELFF.